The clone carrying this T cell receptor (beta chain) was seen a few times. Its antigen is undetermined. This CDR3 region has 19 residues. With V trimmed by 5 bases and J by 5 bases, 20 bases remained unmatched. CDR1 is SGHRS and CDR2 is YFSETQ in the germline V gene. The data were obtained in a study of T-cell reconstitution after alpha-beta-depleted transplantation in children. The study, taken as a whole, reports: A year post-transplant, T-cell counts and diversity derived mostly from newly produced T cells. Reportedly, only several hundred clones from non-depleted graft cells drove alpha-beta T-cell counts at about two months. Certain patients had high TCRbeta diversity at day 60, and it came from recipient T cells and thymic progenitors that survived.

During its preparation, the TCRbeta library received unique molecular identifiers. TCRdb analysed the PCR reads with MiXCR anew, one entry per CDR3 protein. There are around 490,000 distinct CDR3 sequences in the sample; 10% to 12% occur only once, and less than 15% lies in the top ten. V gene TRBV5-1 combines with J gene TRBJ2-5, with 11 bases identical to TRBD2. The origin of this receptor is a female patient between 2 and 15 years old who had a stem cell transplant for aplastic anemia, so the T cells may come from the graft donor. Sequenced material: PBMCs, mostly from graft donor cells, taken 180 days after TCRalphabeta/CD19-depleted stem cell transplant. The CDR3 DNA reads TGCGCCAGCAGACTACGACAAACTAGCGGGAGCAATACTGGGGAGACCCAGTACTTC. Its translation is CASRLRQTSGSNTGETQYF.